This paragraph covers one T cell receptor (beta chain) sequence. Its antigen is as yet unknown. Profiling relied on immunoSEQ multiplex PCR, and the TCRdb table lists in-frame clones only, not all of them. This sample yields fewer than 45,000 clones, of which approximately 80% are seen a single time; 0.95% to 1.5% belongs to the top ten. The data belong to a study of CD4 T cells in relation to SARS-CoV-2 and coronaviruses. The study, taken as a whole, reports: Roughly 65% of donors had memory CD4+ clonotypes crossrecognizing SARS-CoV-2 and common cold coronavirus spike.

The V segment lost 3 bases and the J segment 4 bases; nucleotides outside the gene matches: 13. The CDR3 has 18 amino acids. Per germline, CDR1 SGDLS and CDR2 YYNGEE. The clonotype originates from an adult with COVID-19. The sample comprised naive CD4+ T cells from PBMCs, cultured in vitro. Subset described: naive CD4+ T cells isolated by negative enrichment. The V and J genes are TRBV9 and TRBJ2-3, with 11 bases lining up with TRBD2. This CDR3 is CASSGHGLAGGVADTQYF. The CDR3 DNA reads TGTGCCAGCAGCGGTCATGGTCTAGCGGGAGGAGTAGCAGATACGCAGTATTTT.